This entry lists 23 T cell receptor beta chains sequenced from one sample in a study of cytomegalovirus exposure and HLA in healthy donors. PCR used 60 Vbeta primers and 13 Jbeta primers. Sequencing used immunoSEQ multiplex PCR; TCRdb keeps in-frame clones, though not all of them. The table has about 130,000 clones, about 80% seen once. The material sequenced was PBMCs. These receptors all stem from a woman between 40 and 50 years old in good health and CMV-seronegative.

V is TRBV27 and J is TRBJ2-7; 10 nucleotides line up with TRBD1. CDR1 and CDR2 from the germline V gene are MNHEY and SMNVEV (reference sequence). Trimming at V came to 5 bases and at J to 2 bases, leaving 6 bases not matched to a gene. The CDR3 runs to 15 residues. The CDR3 loop reads CASSLDRGRPYEQYF. CDR3 sequence (DNA): TGTGCCAGCAGTCTCGACAGGGGGCGACCCTACGAGCAGTACTTC.

As DNA, the CDR3 is TGTGCCAGCAGCTACAGGACTAGCACCGGGGAGCTGTTTTTT. Translating gives CASSYRTSTGELFF. The chain recombines TRBV5-4 with TRBJ2-2; 7 nucleotides align to TRBD2. The junction had 3 bases not matched to a gene; V was cut back by 3 bases and J by 4 bases. Germline V gene sequence: CDR1 SGHNT, CDR2 YYREEE (reference sequence). The CDR3 spans 14 residues. Full variable domain (outside the CDR3, taken from reference TRBV5-4 and TRBJ2-2): ETGVTQSPTHLIKTRGQQVTLRCSSQSGHNTVSWYQQALGQGPQFIFQYYREEENGRGNFPPRFSGLQFPNYSSELNVNALELDDSALYLCASSYRTSTGELFFGEGSRLTVL.

This clone appeared many times. V usage is TRBV4-2 and J usage is TRBJ2-1; 8 bases map to TRBD1. The CDR3 sequence is 17 residues long. V was clipped by 2 bases and J by 7 bases; unmatched bases: 13. Per germline, CDR1 LGHNA and CDR2 YNFKEQ. The CDR3 here is CASSQHIEDRVVNEQFF. In DNA form, the CDR3 reads TGTGCCAGCAGCCAACATATCGAGGACAGGGTTGTAAATGAGCAGTTCTTC.

J is TRBJ2-6 and V is TRBV10-2; 10 nucleotides agree with TRBD2. V trimming: 6 bases; J trimming: 1 base; junction bases outside the gene matches: 9. Germline CDR1 reads WSHSY; CDR2 reads SAAADI. The CDR3 is made up of 18 amino acids. The CDR3 DNA reads TGCGCCAGCAGACCCCCGGGACTAGCGATATCTGGGGCCAACGTCCTGACTTTC. It translates to CASRPPGLAISGANVLTF.

This clone was picked up a small number of times. The chain combines TRBV7-9 with TRBJ1-3, with 10 bases identical to TRBD1. Germline CDR1 and CDR2: SEHNR and FQNEAQ (reference sequence). The CDR3 totals 17 residues. Losses at the gene ends were 5 bases for V and 2 bases for J; bases not matched to a gene: 9. Here the CDR3 reads CASSVLPGTGAGNTIYF. In nucleotides, the CDR3 is TGTGCCAGCAGCGTTCTTCCCGGGACAGGGGCTGGAAACACCATATATTTT.

V and J are TRBV29-1 and TRBJ1-5, with D tentatively TRBD1 (6 bases). Germline lookup yields CDR1 SQVTM and CDR2 ANQGSEA. The CDR3 loop spans 13 amino acids. The germline V and J ends were trimmed by 5 bases and 7 bases, with 15 bases remaining between them. The CDR3 DNA reads as TGCAGCGTTCAACAGGGATCGGGGCAGCCCCAGCATTTT. This translates into CSVQQGSGQPQHF. Filled out from reference TRBV29-1 and TRBJ1-5, the complete variable domain reads SAVISQKPSRDICQRGTSLTIQCQVDSQVTMMFWYRQQPGQSLTLIATANQGSEATYESGFVIDKFPISRPNLTFSTLTVSNMSPEDSSIYLCSVQQGSGQPQHFGDGTRLSIL.

The gene calls are TRBV25-1 and TRBJ2-7, with TRBD1 matching 7 bases. The CDR3 is 14 amino acids. Trimming removed 1 base from V and 5 bases from J; junction bases left unmatched: 5. Germline CDR1 is MGHDK and CDR2 is SYGVNS. As DNA, the CDR3 is TGTGCCAGCAGTGAATTGGGGCAGGGGGACGAGCAGTACTTC. Protein product: CASSELGQGDEQYF.

The CDR3 region is CASSFGQGGEKLFF. Here the CDR3 DNA reads TGTGCCAGCTCATTCGGACAGGGAGGTGAAAAACTGTTTTTT. The V gene is TRBV18, the J gene TRBJ1-4, with 8 positions matching TRBD1. CDR1 and CDR2 (germline): KGHSH, LQKENI. The CDR3 sequence is 14 residues long. V lost 5 bases and J lost 7; bases outside the gene matches: 6.

The CDR3 DNA is TGTGCCAGCAGTGAAGCGCGGGTCTTTAGCACAGATACGCAGTATTTT. Translation: CASSEARVFSTDTQYF. The rearrangement links TRBV6-1 to TRBJ2-3; a possible D gene is TRBD2 (5 bases). This CDR3 has 16 residues. CDR1 is MNHNS and CDR2 is SASEGT in the germline V gene. Trimming took off 0 bases at V and 0 bases at J, with 10 bases between the two ends.

The rearrangement joins TRBV7-2 to TRBJ2-5; D is possibly TRBD2 (6 bases). The CDR3 loop spans 15 amino acids. Germline CDR1 reads SGHTA; CDR2 reads FQGNSA. V lost 4 bases and J lost 2, with 14 bases in between. This CDR3 is CASSSRGSTQETQYF. CDR3 coding DNA: TGTGCCAGCAGCTCTCGGGGGTCCACGCAAGAGACCCAGTACTTC. Complete variable domain (other parts from reference TRBV7-2 and TRBJ2-5): GAGVSQSPSNKVTEKGKDVELRCDPISGHTALYWYRQSLGQGLEFLIYFQGNSAPDKSGLPSDRFSAERTGGSVSTLTIQRTQQEDSAVYLCASSSRGSTQETQYFGPGTRLLVL.

This clone showed up just once. The chain employs TRBV28 and TRBJ2-2, with D uncertain. Germline V lookup: CDR1 MDHEN, CDR2 SYDVKM. The CDR3 contains 15 residues. Trimming cost V 7 bases and J 0 bases, with 12 bases left between them. CDR3 coding DNA: TGTGCCAGCAAAATAGGCGGAGCGAACACCGGGGAGCTGTTTTTT. It yields the protein CASKIGGANTGELFF.

V usage is TRBV19 and J usage is TRBJ1-5, with TRBD1 matching over 7 bases. The CDR3 consists of 15 residues. Germline loops: CDR1 LNHDA, CDR2 SQIVND (reference sequence). V shed 7 bases and J 6 bases; nucleotides not matched to a gene: 12. The DNA for the CDR3 is TGTGCCAGTACCGGGACCTCAGGGGGTAGTCAGCCCCAGCATTTT. Its translation is CASTGTSGGSQPQHF.

This chain links TRBV5-8 with TRBJ1-5, with 9 bases that match TRBD1. This CDR3 contains 16 residues. The ends lost 0 bases at V and 7 bases at J; junction bases unmatched: 8. Germline V CDR1 and CDR2: SGHTS, YDEGEE. CDR3 in amino acids: CASSLAGTGTGQPQHF. The CDR3 bases are TGTGCCAGCAGCTTGGCCGGGACAGGGACAGGACAGCCCCAGCATTTT.

The J gene is TRBJ2-3, the V gene TRBV7-3, with 7 nucleotides matching TRBD1. CDR3 length: 15 residues. CDR1 is SGHTA and CDR2 is FQGTGA in the germline V gene. Losses at the gene ends were 2 bases for V and 2 bases for J; bases not matched to a gene: 4. The DNA of the CDR3 is TGTGCCAGCAGCTTATCAGGGGGTTTCACAGATACGCAGTATTTT. As protein: CASSLSGGFTDTQYF. Complete variable domain (other parts from reference TRBV7-3 and TRBJ2-3): GAGVSQTPSNKVTEKGKYVELRCDPISGHTALYWYRQSLGQGPEFLIYFQGTGAADDSGLPNDRFFAVRPEGSVSTLKIQRTERGDSAVYLCASSLSGGFTDTQYFGPGTRLTVL.

This clone was picked up a small number of times. The chain combines TRBV5-4 with TRBJ2-1; 11 bases line up with TRBD1. V trimming: 1 base; J trimming: 6 bases; junction bases outside the gene matches: 6. CDR3 length equals 16 residues. Germline V CDR1 and CDR2: SGHNT, YYREEE (reference sequence). CDR3 sequence reads: CASSLFIGTGGNEQFF. The CDR3 nucleotides read TGTGCCAGCAGCTTGTTTATCGGGACAGGGGGCAATGAGCAGTTCTTC. Full variable domain (missing parts from reference TRBV5-4 and TRBJ2-1): ETGVTQSPTHLIKTRGQQVTLRCSSQSGHNTVSWYQQALGQGPQFIFQYYREEENGRGNFPPRFSGLQFPNYSSELNVNALELDDSALYLCASSLFIGTGGNEQFFGPGTRLTVL.

V and J are TRBV27 and TRBJ2-7; 10 positions match TRBD1. This CDR3 has 13 residues. From germline, CDR1 is MNHEY and CDR2 SMNVEV (reference sequence). V shed 6 bases and J 6 bases; nucleotides not matched to a gene: 5. The CDR3, as DNA: TGTGCCAGCAGCTATGACAGGGGGCTCGAGCAGTACTTC. This encodes CASSYDRGLEQYF.

This sequence joins TRBV7-6 and TRBJ1-1; D is unresolved. The CDR3 covers 13 residues. Germline CDR1 is SGHVS and CDR2 is FNYEAQ. Deletions cut 6 bases from V and 3 bases from J, with 11 bases between. CDR3 protein: CASSSIGDTEAFF. The CDR3 nucleotides are TGTGCCAGCAGTTCGATCGGGGACACTGAAGCTTTCTTT.

V and J are TRBV7-9 and TRBJ1-1, with TRBD1 matching over 8 bases. This CDR3 contains 15 residues. The V gene's germline CDR1 is SEHNR and CDR2 FQNEAQ (reference sequence). V was clipped by 6 bases and J by 0 bases; unmatched bases: 6. This CDR3 reads CASRAPGGVNTEAFF. CDR3 nucleotide sequence: TGTGCCAGCAGAGCTCCAGGGGGCGTGAACACTGAAGCTTTCTTT.

The DNA of the CDR3 is TGTGCCAGCAGCTTAGCTCCCCTAGCGGGGGGGCCCAATGAGCAGTTCTTC. Protein sequence: CASSLAPLAGGPNEQFF. V is TRBV7-2 and J is TRBJ2-1, with 12 positions matching TRBD2. Germline lookup yields CDR1 SGHTA and CDR2 FQGNSA. The CDR3 runs to 17 residues. J gave up 6 bases and V 0 bases, and 6 bases lay outside the gene matches.

The chain uses TRBV4-1 and TRBJ1-6; D gene unclear. Trimming shortened V by 1 base and J by 7 bases, and 8 bases separated the two germline ends. The CDR3 has 14 amino acids. Germline lookup yields CDR1 MGHRA and CDR2 YSYEKL. The CDR3 here is CASSQVPGNSPLHF. In nucleotides, the CDR3 is TGCGCCAGCAGCCAAGTTCCGGGGAATTCACCCCTCCACTTT.

The CDR3 region is CASSYPGQGNTEAFF. CDR3 sequence (DNA): TGTGCCAGCAGTTACCCGGGACAGGGGAACACTGAAGCTTTCTTT. The rearrangement links TRBV6-6 to TRBJ1-1, with TRBD1 matching 9 bases. V gave up 2 bases and J gave up 1 base; unmatched junction bases: 2. The germline V gene has CDR1 MNHNY and CDR2 SVGAGI (reference sequence). This CDR3 contains 15 residues.

V gene TRBV5-8 combines with J gene TRBJ1-1; 9 positions match TRBD1. The V and J ends lost 1 base and 4 bases, in that order; junction bases with no gene match: 5. Germline-derived CDR1 and CDR2 are SGHTS and YDEGEE. The CDR3 totals 15 residues. The CDR3 bases are TGTGCCAGCAGCTTGCACCCGACAGGGGGCACTGAAGCTTTCTTT. Encoded protein: CASSLHPTGGTEAFF.

The rearrangement links TRBV5-6 to TRBJ1-5, with D possibly being TRBD1 (6 bases). CDR3 size: 13 residues. Deletions cut 4 bases from V and 9 bases from J, with 14 bases between. Germline V gene data show CDR1 as SGHDT and CDR2 as YYEEEE. DNA of the CDR3: TGTGCCAGCAGCCCAGGACAGTATTCGCCCCAGCATTTT. Protein: CASSPGQYSPQHF.